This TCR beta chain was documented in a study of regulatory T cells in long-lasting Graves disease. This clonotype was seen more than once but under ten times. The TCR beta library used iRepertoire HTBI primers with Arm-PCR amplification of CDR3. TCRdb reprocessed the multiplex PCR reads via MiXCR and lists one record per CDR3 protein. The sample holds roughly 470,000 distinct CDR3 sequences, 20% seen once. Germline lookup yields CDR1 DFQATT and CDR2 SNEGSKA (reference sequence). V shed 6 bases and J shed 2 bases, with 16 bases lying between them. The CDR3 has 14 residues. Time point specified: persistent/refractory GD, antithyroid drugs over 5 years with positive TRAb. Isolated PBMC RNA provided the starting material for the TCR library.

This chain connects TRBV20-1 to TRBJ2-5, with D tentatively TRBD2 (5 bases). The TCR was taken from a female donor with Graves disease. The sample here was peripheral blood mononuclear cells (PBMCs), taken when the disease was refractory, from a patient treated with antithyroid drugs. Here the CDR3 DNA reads TGCAGTGCCGGCTCAGGACTTCGACAAGAGACCCAGTACTTC. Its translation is CSAGSGLRQETQYF.